This T cell receptor (beta chain) originates from a study of T cell repertoires in cytomegalovirus infection. Whole-study findings and limits: Cumulative frequency (of public TCR beta family members) identified carriers of CMV plus the relevant HLA.

In regard to this clonotype: Its antigen is currently unknown.

Losses at the gene ends were 7 bases for V and 6 bases for J; bases not matched to a gene: 8. Germline CDR1 MNHNY, CDR2 SVGAGI (reference sequence). There are 15 residues in the CDR3. TCRdb analysed the reads with MiXCR anew, one entry per CDR3 protein. The sample records 70,000 to 85,000 distinct CDR3 sequences, 35% to 45% being singletons. This specimen was CD8+ T cells from cultured PBMCs, taken from culture after CMV antigen stimulation. The TCR was taken from a human donor in good health (CMV status not recorded). Some clones in this sample may be carry-over from other donors' samples. The chain links TRBV6-6 to TRBJ1-4; 10 positions match TRBD1. This CDR3 reads CASTDRTGGDEKLFF. Here the CDR3 DNA reads TGTGCCAGCACCGACCGGACAGGGGGAGATGAAAAACTGTTTTTT.